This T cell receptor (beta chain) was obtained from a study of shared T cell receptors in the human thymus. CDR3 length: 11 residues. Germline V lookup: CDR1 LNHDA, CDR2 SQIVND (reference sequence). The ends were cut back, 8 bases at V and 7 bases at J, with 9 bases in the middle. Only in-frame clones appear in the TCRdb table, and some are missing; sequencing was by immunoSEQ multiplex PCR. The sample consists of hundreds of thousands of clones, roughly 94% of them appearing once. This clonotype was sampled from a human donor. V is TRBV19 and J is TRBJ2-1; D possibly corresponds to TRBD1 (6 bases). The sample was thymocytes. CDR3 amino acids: CASRGGNEQFF. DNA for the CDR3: TGTGCCAGTCGAGGGGGAAATGAGCAGTTCTTC.